These 5 T cell receptor beta chains were all obtained from the same sample, sequenced in a study of blood T cell repertoires in COVID-19 (dated by TCRdb to the early 2020s). Libraries were built with the immunoSEQ multiplex PCR assay. As stored in TCRdb, this immuneACCESS dataset retains in-frame rearrangements with V and J assigned. A fraction of the clones does not appear; measured against another copy, unresolved V genes explain less than half of the discrepancy, and the remainder lacks a known reason. In this sample the table shows around 170,000 clones, approximately 83% of which occur a single time. In total, the top ten clones hold under 3% of the sample. Sequencing was performed on peripheral blood. All receptors come from a woman aged 55-70 years with acute or convalescent COVID-19.

J is TRBJ1-2 and V is TRBV27; 8 bases fit TRBD1. CDR3 length: 15 residues. With 5 bases clipped from V and 3 bases from J, the junction kept 8 bases outside the gene matches. The germline V gene encodes CDR1 MNHEY and CDR2 SMNVEV (reference sequence). DNA of the CDR3: TGTGCCAGCAGTCCCCGACAGGGGTCGCACTATGGCTACACCTTC. Residues: CASSPRQGSHYGYTF.

The gene calls are TRBV12-5 and TRBJ2-3, with 9 bases fitting TRBD1. The length of the CDR3 is 15 residues. The J segment lost 9 bases and the V segment lost 5 bases, leaving 12 bases of the junction unmatched. Germline CDR1 LGHNT, CDR2 FRNRAP. CDR3 in DNA: TGTGCTAGTGGTGGGGTGGGACAGGGACGAGAGACGCAGTATTTT. This gives the protein CASGGVGQGRETQYF. The complete variable domain, with remaining parts taken from reference TRBV12-5 and TRBJ2-3, reads DARVTQTPRHKVTEMGQEVTMRCQPILGHNTVFWYRQTMMQGLELLAYFRNRAPLDDSGMPKDRFSAEMPDATLATLKIQPSEPRDSAVYFCASGGVGQGRETQYFGPGTRLTVL.

V is TRBV19 and J is TRBJ1-5; no clear D. Germline-derived CDR1 and CDR2 are LNHDA and SQIVND (reference sequence). V lost 2 bases, J lost 0 bases, and 8 bases lay in between. This CDR3 comprises 15 residues. In DNA, the CDR3 is TGTGCCAGTAGTATATGGCACAATAGCAATCAGCCCCAGCATTTT. Residues: CASSIWHNSNQPQHF.

The chain uses TRBV5-1 and TRBJ2-7, with D perhaps TRBD1 (6 bases). V gave up 2 bases and J gave up 5 bases, with 8 bases separating them. Per germline, CDR1 SGHRS and CDR2 YFSETQ. The CDR3 has 12 residues. The CDR3 loop is CASSLPGDEQYF. CDR3 sequence (DNA): TGCGCCAGCAGCTTACCAGGGGACGAGCAGTACTTC.

In this sample, this clone turned up once. V and J are TRBV7-2 and TRBJ1-4, with D unresolved. The ends were cut back, 2 bases at V and 3 bases at J, with 16 bases in the middle. The CDR3 contains 17 residues. The V gene's germline CDR1 is SGHTA and CDR2 FQGNSA. CDR3 residues: CASSLLALPSANEKLFF. CDR3 bases: TGTGCCAGCAGCTTACTGGCCCTTCCCTCAGCTAATGAAAAACTGTTTTTT.